A single sample gave rise to the 24 T cell receptor beta chains below, sequenced in a study of cytomegalovirus exposure and HLA in healthy donors. PCR was performed using 60 Vbeta and 13 Jbeta primers. Clones were read by immunoSEQ multiplex PCR, and TCRdb kept only the in-frame ones, dropping some. The sample contains 150,000 to 200,000 clones, nearly 80% of which appear only once. The sequenced material came from PBMCs. The receptors here all came from a woman in her twenties or thirties in good health and CMV-seropositive.

The chain joins TRBV6-5 to TRBJ1-2; possibly TRBD1 for D (6 bases). Per the germline V gene, CDR1 is MNHEY and CDR2 is SVGAGI. The CDR3 totals 15 residues. V was cut by 0 bases and J by 3 bases, with 11 bases left in between. The CDR3 DNA sequence: TGTGCCAGCAGTTACTCGCGGACAGATCACTATGGCTACACCTTC. Its protein is CASSYSRTDHYGYTF.

A single count supports this clone. The genes are TRBV2 and TRBJ1-4; 7 bases are a match to TRBD1. The J segment lost 2 bases and the V segment lost 6 bases, leaving 6 bases of the junction unmatched. Germline V gives CDR1 SNHLY, CDR2 FYNNEI. The length of the CDR3 is 15 residues. The CDR3 is CASRGQPFTNEKLFF. The CDR3, as DNA: TGTGCCAGCAGGGGACAGCCATTCACTAATGAAAAACTGTTTTTT.

This clone was picked up one time. The chain carries TRBV6-5 and TRBJ2-7, with no clear D. The germline gives CDR1 MNHEY, CDR2 SVGAGI. This CDR3 contains 12 residues. V lost 6 bases and J 2 bases, leaving 8 bases between the germline ends. The CDR3 sequence is CASSRLPYEQYF. The CDR3 DNA follows: TGTGCCAGCAGCCGACTCCCCTACGAGCAGTACTTC.

This clone was found a few times. The chain uses TRBV15 and TRBJ2-3, with 14 bases fitting TRBD2. Losses at the gene ends were 1 base for V and 2 bases for J; bases not matched to a gene: 11. The CDR3 has 20 residues. Looked up from germline, CDR1 is LNHNV and CDR2 is YYDKDF (reference sequence). CDR3 DNA: TGTGCCACCAGCAGAGCCCGGGGACTAGCGGGAGAGGGAGACACAGATACGCAGTATTTT. Its protein product is CATSRARGLAGEGDTDTQYF. Together with reference TRBV15 and TRBJ2-3, the CDR3 gives the full variable domain: DAMVIQNPRYQVTQFGKPVTLSCSQTLNHNVMYWYQQKSSQAPKLLFHYYDKDFNNEADTPDNFQSRRPNTSFCFLDIRSPGLGDTAMYLCATSRARGLAGEGDTDTQYFGPGTRLTVL.

Points on this clone: One junction end does not reproduce the germline sequence, and a read error may be involved. V and J are TRBV28 and TRBJ1-5, with a tentative D call TRBD1 (5 bases). There are 13 residues in the CDR3. CDR1 and CDR2 (germline): MDHEN, SYDVKM. The CDR3 sequence is CAIEGRGGQSQHF. The DNA of the CDR3 is TGTGCCATCGAAGGACGGGGGGGTCAGTCCCAGCATTTT.

This rearrangement joins TRBV7-6 to TRBJ2-5, with TRBD1 matching over 7 bases. The CDR3 is made up of 15 amino acids. The trim removed 1 base at V and 2 bases at J, leaving 4 bases unmatched. CDR1 is SGHVS, CDR2 FNYEAQ, per germline. The CDR3 reads CASSLGDRSQETQYF. In nucleotides, the CDR3 is TGTGCCAGCAGCTTAGGGGACAGAAGTCAAGAGACCCAGTACTTC.

J is TRBJ2-1 and V is TRBV5-1; TRBD2 is a possible D gene (7 bases). V gave up 0 bases and J gave up 6 bases, with 10 bases separating them. The CDR3 sequence is 14 residues long. CDR1 SGHRS and CDR2 YFSETQ come from the germline V gene. CDR3 sequence: CASSLGGGPNEQFF. DNA for the CDR3: TGCGCCAGCAGCTTGGGGGGGGGCCCCAATGAGCAGTTCTTC.

V gene TRBV7-9 combines with J gene TRBJ2-1, with TRBD2 matching over 13 bases. There are 17 residues in the CDR3. V was clipped by 3 bases and J by 8 bases; unmatched bases: 10. Germline values: CDR1 SEHNR, CDR2 FQNEAQ (reference sequence). CDR3 nucleotides: TGTGCCAGCAGCTTGACTAGCGGGAGGCCCTGGGTCGATGAGCAGTTCTTC. Amino acids: CASSLTSGRPWVDEQFF. The variable domain in full, completed from reference TRBV7-9 and TRBJ2-1, reads DTGVSQNPRHKITKRGQNVTFRCDPISEHNRLYWYRQTLGQGPEFLTYFQNEAQLEKSRLLSDRFSAERPKGSFSTLEIQRTEQGDSAMYLCASSLTSGRPWVDEQFFGPGTRLTVL.

This rearrangement joins TRBV5-1 to TRBJ2-1, with TRBD1 identical over 7 bases. Looked up from germline, CDR1 is SGHRS and CDR2 is YFSETQ. Trimming took 6 bases from V and 6 from J; bases not matched to a gene: 3. The CDR3 spans 12 residues. CDR3 amino acids: CASTAGGNEQFF. As DNA, the CDR3 is TGCGCCAGCACGGCAGGGGGCAATGAGCAGTTCTTC. Complete variable domain (other parts from reference TRBV5-1 and TRBJ2-1): KAGVTQTPRYLIKTRGQQVTLSCSPISGHRSVSWYQQTPGQGLQFLFEYFSETQRNKGNFPGRFSGRQFSNSRSEMNVSTLELGDSALYLCASTAGGNEQFFGPGTRLTVL.

A remark on this clone: The junction shows a germline mismatch at one end, possibly a read error. V and J are TRBV7-9 and TRBJ1-1, with D hard to call. Germline V lookup: CDR1 SEHNR, CDR2 FQNEAQ (reference sequence). The CDR3 spans 14 residues. CDR3 bases: TGTGCCAGCACTTCCGATAGCCTGAACACTGAAGCTCTCTTT. Translation: CASTSDSLNTEALF.

This clone was seen once. The chain employs TRBV5-6 and TRBJ2-3; 8 bases line up with TRBD1. The CDR3 runs to 15 residues. Germline CDR1 reads SGHDT; CDR2 reads YYEEEE. Trimming took 1 base from V and 2 from J; bases not matched to a gene: 3. The CDR3 bases are TGTGCCAGCAGCTTGACAGGGGGGCCCACAGATACGCAGTATTTT. The encoded protein is CASSLTGGPTDTQYF.

This clone was recorded a few times. The chain carries TRBV11-2 and TRBJ1-2; the D gene is possibly TRBD1 (5 bases). CDR1 SGHAT and CDR2 FQNNGV come from the germline V gene. CDR3 length equals 14 residues. V was shortened by 2 bases and J by 4 bases, with 11 bases between the two germline ends. CDR3 sequence: CASSLITGPYGYTF. The CDR3 nucleotides read TGTGCCAGCAGCTTAATTACAGGCCCCTATGGCTACACCTTC. The full variable domain, its missing parts supplied by reference TRBV11-2 and TRBJ1-2, is EAGVAQSPRYKIIEKRQSVAFWCNPISGHATLYWYQQILGQGPKLLIQFQNNGVVDDSQLPKDRFSAERLKGVDSTLKIQPAKLEDSAVYLCASSLITGPYGYTFGSGTRLTVV.

The table lists this clone with a few counts. The chain recombines TRBV6-6 with TRBJ2-1, with D perhaps matching TRBD2 (6 bases). This CDR3 comprises 12 residues. V shed 2 bases and J shed 8 bases, with 7 bases lying between them. The germline CDR1 and CDR2 sequences are MNHNY and SVGAGI (reference sequence). The CDR3 DNA reads TGTGCCAGCAGTTACACGGGGGATGAGCAGTTCTTC. It translates to CASSYTGDEQFF.

The chain is built from TRBV6-4 and TRBJ2-6; 8 bases agree with TRBD1. This CDR3 region has 18 residues. Germline V gene sequence: CDR1 MRHNA, CDR2 SNTAGT. V was clipped by 2 bases and J by 3 bases; unmatched bases: 9. CDR3 nucleotide sequence: TGTGCCAGCAGTGACGGGGCAGGGGGCCTTCTTGGGGCCAACGTCCTGACTTTC. Translated: CASSDGAGGLLGANVLTF.

The chain joins TRBV7-3 to TRBJ1-2; D is uncertain. The CDR3 consists of 13 residues. V was shortened by 3 bases and J by 4 bases, with 9 bases between the two germline ends. CDR1 is SGHTA, CDR2 FQGTGA, per germline. CDR3: CASSLEEGYGYTF. As DNA, the CDR3 is TGTGCCAGCAGCTTGGAGGAAGGCTATGGCTACACCTTC.

V is TRBV18 and J is TRBJ1-2; D uncertain. Per the germline V gene, CDR1 is KGHSH and CDR2 is LQKENI. The CDR3 has 12 residues. V was clipped by 3 bases and J by 7 bases, with 9 bases between them. The CDR3, as DNA: TGTGCCAGCTCACCGGCGCGGGGTGGCTACACCTTC. It specifies CASSPARGGYTF.

This chain connects TRBV18 to TRBJ1-1; unclear D gene. Per the germline V gene, CDR1 is KGHSH and CDR2 is LQKENI. The V end was cut by 6 bases, the J end by 1 base, with 9 bases between. CDR3 length: 13 residues. The CDR3 protein is CASSDSGNTEAFF. DNA of the CDR3: TGTGCCAGCTCCGATAGTGGGAACACTGAAGCTTTCTTT.

The DNA for the CDR3 is TGTGCCAGCAGCTTAGTTAAGGGGAACTATGGCTACACCTTC. This translates into CASSLVKGNYGYTF. The rearrangement joins TRBV5-6 to TRBJ1-2, with D tentatively TRBD1 (5 bases). Trimming left V 2 bases short and J 2 bases short, with 10 bases between. In germline, CDR1 is SGHDT, CDR2 YYEEEE. The CDR3 totals 14 residues. Full variable domain (remainder filled in from reference TRBV5-6 and TRBJ1-2): DAGVTQSPTHLIKTRGQQVTLRCSPKSGHDTVSWYQQALGQGPQFIFQYYEEEERQRGNFPDRFSGHQFPNYSSELNVNALLLGDSALYLCASSLVKGNYGYTFGSGTRLTVV.

This clone came up once. V gene TRBV6-5 combines with J gene TRBJ2-2; 10 bases are a match to TRBD1. Trimming removed 6 bases from V and 5 bases from J; junction bases left unmatched: 3. The V gene's germline CDR1 is MNHEY and CDR2 SVGAGI. This CDR3 is built from 14 residues. CDR3 nucleotide sequence: TGTGCCAGCAGCCCGGACAGGGGGACCGGGGAGCTGTTTTTT. Its protein is CASSPDRGTGELFF.

The chain uses TRBV5-1 and TRBJ2-3, with 8 bases fitting TRBD1. Germline trimming cut 3 bases from V and 4 bases from J; bases unmatched to any gene: 7. This CDR3 region has 15 residues. Per germline, CDR1 SGHRS and CDR2 YFSETQ. Here the CDR3 DNA reads TGCGCCAGCAGCTCTCTTCGGACAGGGCCAGATACGCAGTATTTT. It encodes CASSSLRTGPDTQYF.

The V call is TRBV19, the J call TRBJ1-2, with 10 positions matching TRBD1. CDR1 is LNHDA, CDR2 SQIVND, per germline (reference sequence). The CDR3 sequence is 15 residues long. J gave up 5 bases and V 11 bases, and 14 bases lay outside the gene matches. CDR3 nucleotide sequence: TGTGCCTGTACCGGGACAGGGGATCCCCAGTATGGCTACACCTTC. It specifies CACTGTGDPQYGYTF.

The sample holds one count of this clone. This chain links TRBV6-5 with TRBJ2-5, with D possibly matching TRBD2 (6 bases). The V gene's germline CDR1 is MNHEY and CDR2 SVGAGI. This CDR3 is built from 14 residues. V shed 8 bases and J shed 4 bases, with 17 bases lying between them. CDR3 sequence (DNA): TGTGCCAGCGGCAGGGCAGGGACTCTAGAGACCCAGTACTTC. Protein product: CASGRAGTLETQYF.

There are a few counts of this clone. The chain has TRBV4-3 and TRBJ2-1, with TRBD2 as a possible D gene (6 bases). The V end lost 0 bases, the J end lost 9 bases, and 9 bases lay between the germline ends. The CDR3 runs to 13 residues. Germline CDR1 reads LGHNA; CDR2 reads YSLEER. The CDR3 sequence is CASSQEWGLEQFF. The CDR3 nucleotides read TGCGCCAGCAGCCAAGAGTGGGGACTTGAGCAGTTCTTC.

The rearrangement joins TRBV9 to TRBJ1-1; D unclear. Trimming removed 0 bases from V and 10 bases from J, with 13 bases in between. There are 13 residues in the CDR3. Germline V gene sequence: CDR1 SGDLS, CDR2 YYNGEE. This chain's CDR3 is CASSVGELSRAFF. In nucleotides, the CDR3 is TGTGCCAGCAGCGTAGGAGAACTCTCACGAGCTTTCTTT.